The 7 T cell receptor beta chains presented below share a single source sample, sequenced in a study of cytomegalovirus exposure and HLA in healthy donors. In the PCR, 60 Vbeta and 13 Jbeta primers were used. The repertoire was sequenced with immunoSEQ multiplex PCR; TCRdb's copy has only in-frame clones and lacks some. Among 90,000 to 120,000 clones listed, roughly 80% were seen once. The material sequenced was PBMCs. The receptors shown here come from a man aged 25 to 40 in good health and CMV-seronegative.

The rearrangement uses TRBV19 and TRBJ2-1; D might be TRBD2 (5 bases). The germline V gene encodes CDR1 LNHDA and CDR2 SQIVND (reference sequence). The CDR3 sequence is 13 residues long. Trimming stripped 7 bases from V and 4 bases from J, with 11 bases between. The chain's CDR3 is CASTPERYNEQFF. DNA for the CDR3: TGTGCCAGTACCCCGGAGCGGTACAATGAGCAGTTCTTC.

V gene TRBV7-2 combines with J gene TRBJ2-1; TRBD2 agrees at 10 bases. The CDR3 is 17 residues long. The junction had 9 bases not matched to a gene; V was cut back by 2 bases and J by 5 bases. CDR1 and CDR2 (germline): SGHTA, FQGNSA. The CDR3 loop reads CASSLIIGTSVDNEQFF. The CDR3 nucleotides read TGTGCCAGCAGCTTAATAATTGGGACTAGCGTAGACAATGAGCAGTTCTTC.

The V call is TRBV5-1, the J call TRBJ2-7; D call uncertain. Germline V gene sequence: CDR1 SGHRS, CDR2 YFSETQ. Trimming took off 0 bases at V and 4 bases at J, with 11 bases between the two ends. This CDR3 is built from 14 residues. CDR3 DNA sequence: TGCGCCAGCAGCTTGGTGGGTGGGCTATACGAGCAGTACTTC. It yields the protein CASSLVGGLYEQYF. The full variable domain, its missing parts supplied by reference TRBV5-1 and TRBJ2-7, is KAGVTQTPRYLIKTRGQQVTLSCSPISGHRSVSWYQQTPGQGLQFLFEYFSETQRNKGNFPGRFSGRQFSNSRSEMNVSTLELGDSALYLCASSLVGGLYEQYFGPGTRLTVT.

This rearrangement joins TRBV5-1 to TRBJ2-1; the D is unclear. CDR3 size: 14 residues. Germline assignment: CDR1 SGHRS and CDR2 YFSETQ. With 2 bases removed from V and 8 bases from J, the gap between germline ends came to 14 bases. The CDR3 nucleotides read TGCGCCAGCAGCTTCGAACCGGGTCCATATGAGCAGTTCTTC. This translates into CASSFEPGPYEQFF.

CDR3 in amino acids: CASSQVLAGRYNEQFF. CDR3 sequence (DNA): TGCGCCAGCAGCCAAGTTCTGGCTGGGCGATACAATGAGCAGTTCTTC. This chain uses TRBV4-1 with TRBJ2-1, with D uncertain. The CDR3 is made up of 16 amino acids. V dropped 1 base and J dropped 4 bases, with 14 bases sitting between them. Germline loops: CDR1 MGHRA, CDR2 YSYEKL.

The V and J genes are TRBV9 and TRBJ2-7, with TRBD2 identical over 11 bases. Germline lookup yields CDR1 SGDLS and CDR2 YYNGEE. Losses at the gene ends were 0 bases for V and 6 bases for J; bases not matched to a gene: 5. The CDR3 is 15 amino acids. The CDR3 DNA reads TGTGCCAGCAGCGTAGAGGGTAGCGGGGGGGCCGAGCAGTACTTC. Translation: CASSVEGSGGAEQYF.

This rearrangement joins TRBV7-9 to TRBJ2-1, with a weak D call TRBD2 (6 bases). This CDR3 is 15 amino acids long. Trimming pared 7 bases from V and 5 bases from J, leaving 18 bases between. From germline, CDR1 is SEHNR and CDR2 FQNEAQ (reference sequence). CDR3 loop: CASTDTGLLHNEQFF. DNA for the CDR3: TGTGCCAGCACCGATACGGGACTTCTTCACAATGAGCAGTTCTTC.